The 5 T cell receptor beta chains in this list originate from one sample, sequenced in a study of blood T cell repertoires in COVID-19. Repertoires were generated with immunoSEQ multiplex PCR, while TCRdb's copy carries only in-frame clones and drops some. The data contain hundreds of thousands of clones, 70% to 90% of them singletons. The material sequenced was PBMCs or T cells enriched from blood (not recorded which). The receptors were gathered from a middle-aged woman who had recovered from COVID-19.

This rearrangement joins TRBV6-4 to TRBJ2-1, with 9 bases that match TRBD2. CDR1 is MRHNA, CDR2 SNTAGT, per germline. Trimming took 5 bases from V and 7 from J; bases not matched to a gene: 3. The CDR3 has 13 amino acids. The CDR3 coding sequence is TGTGCCAGCAGTTTGGGACTAGCTAATGAGCAGTTCTTC. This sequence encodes CASSLGLANEQFF.

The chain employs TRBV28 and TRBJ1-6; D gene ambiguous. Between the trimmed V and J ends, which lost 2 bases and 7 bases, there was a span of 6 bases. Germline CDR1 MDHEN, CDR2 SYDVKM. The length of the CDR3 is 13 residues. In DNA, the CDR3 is TGTGCCAGCAGTTTAGCTCTAAATTCACCCCTCCACTTT. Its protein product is CASSLALNSPLHF.

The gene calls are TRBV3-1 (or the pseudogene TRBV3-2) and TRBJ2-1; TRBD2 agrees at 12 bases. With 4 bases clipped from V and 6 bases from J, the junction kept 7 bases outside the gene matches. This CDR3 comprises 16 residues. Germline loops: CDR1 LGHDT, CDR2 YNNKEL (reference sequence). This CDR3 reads CASSRTGLAGLNEQFF. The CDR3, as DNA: TGTGCCAGCAGCCGAACCGGACTAGCGGGACTCAATGAGCAGTTCTTC.

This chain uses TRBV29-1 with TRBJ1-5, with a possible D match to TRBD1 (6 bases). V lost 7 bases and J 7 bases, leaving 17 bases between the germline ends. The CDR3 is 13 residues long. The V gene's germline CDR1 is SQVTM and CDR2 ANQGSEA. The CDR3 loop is CSARGAPGQPQHF. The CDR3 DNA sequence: TGCAGCGCCCGGGGGGCCCCAGGACAGCCCCAGCATTTT.

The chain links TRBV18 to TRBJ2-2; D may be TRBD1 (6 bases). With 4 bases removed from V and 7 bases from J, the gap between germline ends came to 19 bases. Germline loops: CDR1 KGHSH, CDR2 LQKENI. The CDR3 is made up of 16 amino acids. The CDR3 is CASSLLRDIRFGELFF. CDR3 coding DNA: TGTGCCAGCTCACTCCTCCGGGACATCCGCTTCGGGGAGCTGTTTTTT.